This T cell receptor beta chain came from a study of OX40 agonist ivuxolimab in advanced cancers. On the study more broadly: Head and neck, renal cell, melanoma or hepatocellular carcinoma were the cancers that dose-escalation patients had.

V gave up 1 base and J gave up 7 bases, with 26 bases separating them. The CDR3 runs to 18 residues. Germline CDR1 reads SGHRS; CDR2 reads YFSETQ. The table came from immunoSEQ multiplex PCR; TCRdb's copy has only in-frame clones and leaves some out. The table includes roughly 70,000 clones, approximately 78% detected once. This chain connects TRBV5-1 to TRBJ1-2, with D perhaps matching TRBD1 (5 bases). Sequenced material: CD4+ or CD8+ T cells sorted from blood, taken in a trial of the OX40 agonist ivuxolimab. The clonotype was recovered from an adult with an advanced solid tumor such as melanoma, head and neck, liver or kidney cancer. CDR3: CASSLRIGRGPGGSGYTF. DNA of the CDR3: TGCGCCAGCAGCTTGCGCATAGGTCGAGGCCCGGGGGGAAGTGGCTACACCTTC.